The present TCR beta chain was sequenced within a study of identical twins (dated by TCRdb to 2016 to 2018). For the study in its entirety: TCR alpha and beta repertoires from monozygotic twins, unrelated adults of various ages and cord blood were deep-sequenced to test whether fetal clonotypes persist. Replicate twin experiments were performed at different times using different library preparation protocols to rule out contamination. Results and caveats for the whole study, not just this receptor: In beta out-of-frame sequences, excess twin sharing was weaker, because having fewer shared sequences lowered the signal-to-noise ratio. Because the same donors could not be followed over many years, conclusions were based on cross-sectional statistical analysis. Compared with coincidental sharing between unrelated individuals, out-of-frame TCR alpha sequences shared between twins showed an excess of sequences with low generation probability. Abundant cord blood beta clonotypes had fewer insertions, young adult naive repertoires showed a similar but weaker trend, and memory repertoires showed no such trend. Invariant T cells such as MAIT and iNKT could partly confound zero-insertion analyses, although diverse VJ usage argued against such confounding for most clonotypes. Out-of-frame TCR alpha sharing in monozygotic twins was systematically underestimated by recombination models, whereas sharing between unrelated individuals was in agreement with the recombination models.

Libraries were built with 5' RACE. Reads for this sample came from an Illumina HiSeq 2000. Template switching added a universal primer binding site, and the final cDNA carried a unique molecular identifier that allowed TCR cDNA molecules to be counted accurately. Specific primers in the conserved constant-segment region were used to synthesize first-strand cDNA for TCR alpha and beta chains. Each cDNA library was double barcoded, with a SMART-Mk sample barcode plus Illumina barcodes, to control for contamination. TruSeq adapter sequences, together with Illumina sample barcodes, were added in two successive PCR steps. Sequencing of the TCR alpha and beta cDNA libraries was done on the Illumina HiSeq platform using custom primers. The authors processed their data as follows. Raw reads were processed with MiGEC to extract unique molecular identifiers, and MiXCR was used to determine CDR3 positions. For each individual, recombination models were inferred using an EM algorithm with the repgenHMM and IGoR tools. Shared clonotype analysis was performed with the tcR package in R, normalizing sharing by the product of cloneset sizes. Out-of-frame nonproductive sequences were analyzed to study raw recombination free of thymic and clonal selection effects. The public reads were quality trimmed at Q25 with fastp and then assembled into clones with MiXCR by TCRdb, keeping productive beta chains. Merged by CDR3 protein, the rows form single entries marked with the most common genes and DNA. In this record, the V and J calls reflect TCRdb's handling and not the investigators' own analysis. In this sample the table shows 1.5 million to 2 million distinct CDR3 sequences, around a third of which occur a single time. The top ten hold 0.27% of the sample.

For this clonotype: No antigen is known for it. No clone much larger than this one lies a single base away; base qualities are absent.

Every donor was a healthy Caucasian. Unmatched junction bases come to 5, with V trimmed by 3 bases and J by 5 bases. The CDR3 sequence holds 13 residues, the cysteine and phenylalanine included. CDR3 DNA only is kept here, 39 bases in frame from base 1. CDR1 is given as DFQATT and CDR2 as SNEGSKA, both from the germline V gene (reference sequence). This clonotype was sampled from a newborn girl in good health. Sequencing was carried out using cord blood. The chain couples TRBV20-1 to TRBJ2-7; 9 middle bases align to TRBD1. The nucleotide sequence is TGCAGTGCTAGTTACAGGGGGCGCCACGAGCAGTACTTC. This sequence encodes CSASYRGRHEQYF.